This T cell receptor (beta chain) is from a study of CD8+CD57+ T cells in acquired aplastic anemia. Study context: Isolated CD4+ and CD8+ cells, once sorted, yielded DNA averaging about 3.2 ug.

V was clipped by 3 bases and J by 4 bases; unmatched bases: 5. Germline CDR1 is LNHDA and CDR2 is SQIVND (reference sequence). This CDR3 has 15 amino acids. Researchers used genomic DNA as the template to profile TCR beta VDJ and CDR3. In TCRdb, the reads were re-called with MiXCR into one record per CDR3 protein. The table shows around 80,000 distinct CDR3 sequences, with under 80% occurring only once. For sequencing, patients were chosen who had shown expansion of CD8+CD57+ cells by flow cytometry. Diagnosis of severe acquired aplastic anemia applied to all patients. The receptor was derived from a human donor with aplastic anemia. The material sequenced was sorted CD4+, CD8+, or CD8+CD57+ T cells (not recorded which) from PBMCs. V gene TRBV19 combines with J gene TRBJ1-5; TRBD1 matches at 8 bases. The DNA of the CDR3 is TGTGCCAGTAGTATCACAGGGGGGGGAAATCAGCCCCAGCATTTT. Its translation: CASSITGGGNQPQHF.